This TCR beta chain was identified in a study of blood T cell repertoires in COVID-19. Whole-study context: Samples taken during acute and convalescent COVID-19 were collected in the United States, Italy and Spain. Nucleic acid was either cDNA or gDNA, and it came from T cells, B-cell-depleted T cells, or PBMCs.

This clone was seen a handful of times. Germline CDR1 is MDHEN and CDR2 is SYDVKM. The CDR3 length is 18 residues. V lost 1 base and J lost 0; bases outside the gene matches: 7. How the authors handled the data: Nucleated cell counts were estimated from reference gene primer amplification. The method was immunoSEQ multiplex PCR; TCRdb's version includes in-frame clones alone and lacks a portion of them. D and trimming were read from the DNA, whereas the V and J calls and clone size are those reported in that table. This repertoire shows around 78,000 clones, roughly 90% found once; its top ten account for 25% to 30%.

The chain has TRBV28 and TRBJ2-3; 10 bases align to TRBD1. Sequencing was carried out using peripheral blood. The TCR was taken from a man aged 45 to 65 with active or convalescent COVID-19. In nucleotides, the CDR3 is TGTGCCAGCAGTTTATTGGAGACAGGGGGCTACAGCACAGATACGCAGTATTTT. Translated, it gives CASSLLETGGYSTDTQYF. The complete variable domain, with remaining parts taken from reference TRBV28 and TRBJ2-3, reads DVKVTQSSRYLVKRTGEKVFLECVQDMDHENMFWYRQDPGLGLRLIYFSYDVKMKEKGDIPEGYSVSREKKERFSLILESASTNQTSMYLCASSLLETGGYSTDTQYFGPGTRLTVL.